A single sample gave rise to the 22 T cell receptor beta chains below, sequenced in a study of blood T cell repertoires in COVID-19. Profiled with immunoSEQ multiplex PCR; TCRdb holds only in-frame clones, not every one. The sample includes roughly 300,000 clones, 86% seen only once; the top ten take 4% to 5%. Material: PBMCs or T cells enriched from blood (not recorded which). The receptor set was obtained from a man younger than 40 who had recovered from COVID-19.

The chain joins TRBV30 to TRBJ2-3; 11 bases are a match to TRBD2. V shed 3 bases, J shed 9 bases, and the junction held 2 bases outside the gene matches. Per germline, CDR1 GTSNPN and CDR2 SVGIG (reference sequence). There are 12 residues in the CDR3. The CDR3 reads CAWRASGGTQYF. DNA of the CDR3: TGTGCCTGGAGGGCTAGCGGGGGGACGCAGTATTTT. Full variable domain (rest looked up from reference TRBV30 and TRBJ2-3): SQTIHQWPATLVQPVGSPLSLECTVEGTSNPNLYWYRQAAGRGLQLLFYSVGIGQISSEVPQNLSASRPQDRQFILSSKKLLLSDSGFYLCAWRASGGTQYFGPGTRLTVL.

The chain couples TRBV19 to TRBJ2-5; 7 positions agree with TRBD2. CDR3 size: 14 residues. Germline V gene sequence: CDR1 LNHDA, CDR2 SQIVND (reference sequence). After removal of 4 bases from V and 4 bases from J, the junction contained 6 bases not matched to a gene. CDR3 loop: CASSTTSVVETQYF. In DNA, the CDR3 is TGTGCCAGTAGTACAACTAGCGTCGTAGAGACCCAGTACTTC.

This clone was counted a single time. The CDR3 loop reads CARGREATDTQYF. CDR3 nucleotides: TGTGCCAGGGGGCGGGAGGCCACAGATACGCAGTATTTT. The chain couples TRBV12-3 or TRBV12-4 to TRBJ2-3; 8 bases line up with TRBD2. The V and J ends lost 9 bases and 2 bases, in that order; junction bases with no gene match: 4. There are 13 residues in the CDR3.

This clone has more than one count but fewer than ten. V is TRBV7-9 and J is TRBJ2-7; maybe TRBD2 (6 bases). The V end was cut by 5 bases, the J end by 1 base, with 15 bases between. The germline V gene encodes CDR1 SEHNR and CDR2 FQNEAQ (reference sequence). The CDR3 is 15 amino acids. The CDR3 sequence: CASSPPIGGSYEQYF. The DNA of the CDR3 is TGTGCCAGCAGCCCTCCGATCGGGGGATCCTACGAGCAGTACTTC.

The sample holds one count of this clone. The gene calls are TRBV2 and TRBJ1-4, with 7 bases matching TRBD1. V shed 4 bases and J 7 bases; nucleotides not matched to a gene: 6. The CDR3 is 14 residues long. Germline CDR1 is SNHLY and CDR2 is FYNNEI. CDR3 coding DNA: TGTGCCAGCAGTGTGACAGGGTGGAGTGAAAAACTGTTTTTT. Translating gives CASSVTGWSEKLFF.

The V and J genes are TRBV12-3 or TRBV12-4 and TRBJ2-7; D ambiguous. The CDR3 runs 13 residues. V lost 1 base and J 3 bases, leaving 7 bases between the germline ends. The CDR3 protein is CASSLDFDYEQYF. The CDR3 DNA is TGTGCCAGCAGTTTAGACTTTGACTACGAGCAGTACTTC.

The V gene is TRBV12-3 or TRBV12-4, the J gene TRBJ2-1, with D possibly being TRBD2 (5 bases). Trimming stripped 6 bases from V and 15 bases from J, with 21 bases between. This CDR3 contains 13 residues. The CDR3: CASSRGLPGIPFF. CDR3 DNA: TGTGCCAGCAGCCGAGGACTCCCGGGGATCCCGTTCTTC.

This clone was counted once. The CDR3 here is CASRASDRPYGYTF. CDR3 sequence (DNA): TGTGCCAGCAGGGCCTCGGACAGACCCTATGGCTACACCTTC. The chain employs TRBV27 and TRBJ1-2; weak D call: TRBD1 (6 bases). Per the germline V gene, CDR1 is MNHEY and CDR2 is SMNVEV (reference sequence). This CDR3 is 14 amino acids long. Trimming took 6 bases from V and 4 from J, leaving 15 bases between them.

This rearrangement joins TRBV18 to TRBJ2-1; tentative D call: TRBD2 (5 bases). Trimming took 4 bases from V and 7 from J, leaving 20 bases between them. Germline values: CDR1 KGHSH, CDR2 LQKENI. The CDR3 consists of 16 residues. The CDR3 is CASSLPLSGVGNEQFF. CDR3 coding DNA: TGTGCCAGCTCACTTCCGTTGTCCGGGGTTGGTAATGAGCAGTTCTTC.

This chain links TRBV9 with TRBJ2-3, with 7 bases that match TRBD2. CDR3 size: 19 residues. V dropped 0 bases and J dropped 1; count of bases not matched to a gene: 14. Germline assignment: CDR1 SGDLS and CDR2 YYNGEE. The CDR3 DNA reads TGTGCCAGCAGCGTAGACGCCGGGGGAGGGATGACCGGCACAGATACGCAGTATTTT. Encoded protein: CASSVDAGGGMTGTDTQYF.

This clone was counted between two and nine times. The sample has other DNA sequences that encode this CDR3 too. The chain joins TRBV7-2 to TRBJ2-5; TRBD2 aligns across 9 bases. From germline, CDR1 is SGHTA and CDR2 FQGNSA. The ends lost 3 bases at V and 2 bases at J; junction bases unmatched: 1. The CDR3 length is 14 residues. The CDR3 DNA is TGTGCCAGCAGCTTTAGCGGGGGTCAAGAGACCCAGTACTTC. The encoded protein is CASSFSGGQETQYF.

The chain combines TRBV5-1 with TRBJ2-2, with 7 positions matching TRBD2. V was pared by 0 bases and J by 3 bases, with 5 bases of the junction left unmatched. Germline CDR1 SGHRS, CDR2 YFSETQ. The length of the CDR3 is 16 residues. The CDR3 DNA is TGCGCCAGCAGCTTGGAGCGGGGCGTTGACACCGGGGAGCTGTTTTTT. Translated, it gives CASSLERGVDTGELFF.

With respect to this clone: This CDR3 is also generated by other DNA sequences in the sample. This chain uses TRBV7-9 with TRBJ1-2; D is unclear. V lost 0 bases to trimming and J lost 2 bases, with 7 bases between them. Germline values: CDR1 SEHNR, CDR2 FQNEAQ (reference sequence). The CDR3 runs to 14 residues. Written as DNA, the CDR3 is TGTGCCAGCAGCTTAGCGGCAGCGAACTATGGCTACACCTTC. The encoded protein is CASSLAAANYGYTF.

J is TRBJ2-5 and V is TRBV5-5, with TRBD1 as a possible D gene (5 bases). The germline V gene encodes CDR1 SGHKS and CDR2 YYEKEE (reference sequence). V was trimmed by 1 base and J by 2 bases, leaving 9 bases between them. This CDR3 is 14 amino acids long. The CDR3 DNA is TGTGCCAGCAGCTTGACCACAGGTCAAGAGACCCAGTACTTC. This gives the protein CASSLTTGQETQYF. Complete variable domain (other parts from reference TRBV5-5 and TRBJ2-5): DAGVTQSPTHLIKTRGQQVTLRCSPISGHKSVSWYQQVLGQGPQFIFQYYEKEERGRGNFPDRFSARQFPNYSSELNVNALLLGDSALYLCASSLTTGQETQYFGPGTRLLVL.

The rearrangement links TRBV11-3 to TRBJ2-7; the D gene is possibly TRBD2 (5 bases). This CDR3 comprises 13 residues. Germline V gene sequence: CDR1 SGHNT, CDR2 YENEEA. Trimming stripped 3 bases from V and 5 bases from J, with 11 bases between. This CDR3 is CASSFEGVHEQYF. The CDR3 DNA reads as TGTGCCAGCAGCTTCGAGGGTGTCCACGAGCAGTACTTC.

This clone has only a few counts. The chain carries TRBV3-1 (or the pseudogene TRBV3-2) and TRBJ2-7, with TRBD2 as a possible D gene (6 bases). Looked up from germline, CDR1 is LGHDT and CDR2 is YNNKEL (reference sequence). The CDR3 consists of 12 residues. V shed 1 base and J shed 12 bases, with 13 bases lying between them. CDR3 nucleotides: TGTGCCAGCAGCCAAGTCACCGGGACTGCGTACTTC. This encodes CASSQVTGTAYF.

V and J are TRBV29-1 and TRBJ2-7, with 7 bases matching TRBD1. Looked up from germline, CDR1 is SQVTM and CDR2 is ANQGSEA. The V gene end was trimmed by 7 bases and the J gene end by 5 bases; junction bases not matched to a gene: 11. The CDR3 runs 13 residues. The CDR3 nucleotides read TGCAGCGCGAACCGACAGGGCCGTCACGAGCAGTACTTC. It yields the protein CSANRQGRHEQYF.

Notes on this clone: The junction differs from germline at one of its ends, possibly a read error. The chain employs TRBV20-1 and TRBJ1-2; D unclear. Germline CDR1 reads DFQATT; CDR2 reads SNEGSKA (reference sequence). The CDR3 is 10 amino acids. The CDR3 nucleotides are TGCAGTGCTAGCTCCCCGGGTCTTATTTTC. It yields the protein CSASSPGLIF.

J is TRBJ1-6 and V is TRBV30; 7 nucleotides agree with TRBD1. The length of the CDR3 is 14 residues. Germline V gene lookup returns CDR1 GTSNPN and CDR2 SVGIG (reference sequence). The ends lost 3 bases at V and 4 bases at J; junction bases unmatched: 3. CDR3 loop: CAWSLQGYNSPLHF. In DNA, the CDR3 is TGTGCCTGGAGCTTACAGGGGTATAATTCACCCCTCCACTTT. The variable domain in full, completed from reference TRBV30 and TRBJ1-6, reads SQTIHQWPATLVQPVGSPLSLECTVEGTSNPNLYWYRQAAGRGLQLLFYSVGIGQISSEVPQNLSASRPQDRQFILSSKKLLLSDSGFYLCAWSLQGYNSPLHFGNGTRLTVT.

This chain joins TRBV5-1 and TRBJ2-7, with D unclear. CDR3 length equals 17 residues. With 0 bases removed from V and 0 bases from J, the gap between germline ends came to 16 bases. The germline CDR1 and CDR2 sequences are SGHRS and YFSETQ. CDR3 DNA: TGCGCCAGCAGCTTGGCCAGTGGCCAGAGGAGCTCCTACGAGCAGTACTTC. This translates into CASSLASGQRSSYEQYF.

The rearrangement uses TRBV19 and TRBJ1-2, with D maybe TRBD1 (5 bases). V shed 3 bases and J shed 4 bases, with 9 bases lying between them. Per germline, CDR1 LNHDA and CDR2 SQIVND (reference sequence). This CDR3 is 13 amino acids long. CDR3 nucleotides: TGTGCCAGTAGTATCGGGGGTGCCTATGGCTACACCTTC. As protein: CASSIGGAYGYTF.

In its sample, this clone was seen a few times. The chain combines TRBV5-1 with TRBJ2-5; 9 bases agree with TRBD1. Unmatched junction bases numbered 8, after V lost 7 bases and J lost 4 bases. The CDR3 loop spans 14 amino acids. The germline V gene has CDR1 SGHRS and CDR2 YFSETQ. The CDR3 DNA follows: TGCGCCAGCCAGTTCACAGGGGGCGGAGAGACCCAGTACTTC. It is translated as CASQFTGGGETQYF.